A single sample is the source of the 4 T cell receptor beta chains below, sequenced in a study of glioma-infiltrating T cells after dendritic cell vaccination. TCRdb's copy holds only in-frame clones and misses some; the assay was immunoSEQ multiplex PCR. The sample includes under 40,000 clones, more than 85% seen only once; the top ten take over 2%. Sequenced here: blood, sampled before dendritic cell vaccination. These receptors were obtained from a human donor with glioblastoma.

The chain joins TRBV6-6 to TRBJ1-2; 8 bases line up with TRBD1. After removal of 6 bases from V and 0 bases from J, the junction contained 9 bases not matched to a gene. The CDR3 has 16 residues. The V gene's germline CDR1 is MNHNY and CDR2 SVGAGI (reference sequence). The CDR3 region is CASRPTGVEANYGYTF. The DNA of the CDR3 is TGTGCCAGCAGACCGACAGGGGTCGAAGCTAACTATGGCTACACCTTC.

The chain links TRBV11-2 to TRBJ2-7, with 12 bases fitting TRBD2. V lost 5 bases, J lost 7 bases, and 9 bases stayed unmatched. The CDR3 has 15 residues. Germline CDR1 is SGHAT and CDR2 is FQNNGV. DNA for the CDR3: TGTGCCAGCAGCCCTACTAGCGGGGGGTCGAGAGAGCAGTACTTC. Its protein product is CASSPTSGGSREQYF.

The table lists this clone with a few counts. This sequence joins TRBV5-1 and TRBJ2-7; D remains ambiguous. Trimming stripped 4 bases from V and 4 bases from J, with 24 bases between. Germline V gives CDR1 SGHRS, CDR2 YFSETQ. The CDR3 runs to 17 residues. Here the CDR3 reads CASSPRLSVARNYEQYF. The CDR3 bases are TGCGCCAGCAGCCCCCGACTTTCGGTCGCAAGAAATTACGAGCAGTACTTC.

The chain carries TRBV7-6 and TRBJ2-3, with D possibly matching TRBD2 (7 bases). The CDR3 consists of 17 residues. V was cut by 0 bases and J by 6 bases, with 19 bases left in between. The germline V gene has CDR1 SGHVS and CDR2 FNYEAQ. CDR3 nucleotides: TGTGCCAGCAGCTTAGCGGGGGTAGGGGGGGGCTCGGATACGCAGTATTTT. Translating gives CASSLAGVGGGSDTQYF.